Listed below are T cell receptor beta chains from one sample, sequenced in a study of T cell responses to AZD1222 COVID-19 vaccine. The table came from immunoSEQ multiplex PCR; TCRdb's copy has only in-frame clones and leaves some out. The sample lists 84,000 or so clones, under 95% occurring once. The sample in question was peripheral blood, obtained on day 0 of AZD1222 vaccination. The receptors were gathered from an adult in good health. The CDR3 runs from the conserved cysteine through the conserved F or W. The D gene is left open where the match is weak. Part of the rows lack a size; the others show once, few, many or a class for expanded clones.

TRBV7-8,-,-,TRBJ1-2,TGTGCCAGCAGCCCAGCCTCAGGGGTCAACTATGGCTACACCTTC,CASSPASGVNYGYTF
TRBV9,-,TRBD1,TRBJ1-1,TGTGCCAGCAATTTAGGGACAGGGCTGAACACTGAAGCTTTCTTT,CASNLGTGLNTEAFF
TRBV9,-,TRBD1,TRBJ1-5,TGTGCCAGCAGCGTGGGGGGGACAGTCAATCAGCCCCAGCATTTT,CASSVGGTVNQPQHF
TRBV28,-,TRBD1,TRBJ1-1,TGTGCCAGCAGTTTAAAGGGCACAGGGGGAGGTGCTTTCTTT,CASSLKGTGGGAFF
TRBV6-5,-,TRBD1,TRBJ1-2,TGTGCCAGCAGCCAGACAGGGGGCAGTGGCTACACCTTC,CASSQTGGSGYTF
TRBV28,-,TRBD2,TRBJ2-7,TGTGCCAGCAGACCGGGGGGGGCAAGCTCCTACGAGCAGTACTTC,CASRPGGASSYEQYF
TRBV6-1,once,-,TRBJ1-4,TGTGCCAGCAGTGAAGCAAGGGGTAGTAGGCTCGCAACTAATGAAAAACTGTTTTTT,CASSEARGSRLATNEKLFF
TRBV6-5,-,-,TRBJ2-7,TGTGCCAGCAAAATCCAGGTCGCCTCATACGAGCAGTACTTC,CASKIQVASYEQYF
TRBV7-8,-,-,TRBJ1-1,TGTGCCAGCAGCCCCCCACGGAACACTGAAGCTTTCTTT,CASSPPRNTEAFF
TRBV7-2,-,-,TRBJ1-2,TGTGCCAGCAGCTCTACGCCCCCGGGCCCCTTCTCGGGCTACACCTTC,CASSSTPPGPFSGYTF
TRBV3-1/TRBV3-2,few,-,TRBJ1-6,TGTGCCAGCAGCCAAGACCCACCACCTCGTAATTCACCCCTCCACTTT,CASSQDPPPRNSPLHF
TRBV12-5,-,-,TRBJ1-1,TGTGCTAGTGGTTCCGATTCATTCAGGAATGCGAACACTGAAGCTTTCTTT,CASGSDSFRNANTEAFF
TRBV27,-,TRBD1,TRBJ1-2,TGTGCCAGCAGCTTGACAGGGGTTTGGGGCTACACCTTC,CASSLTGVWGYTF
TRBV14,-,-,TRBJ2-7,TGTGCCAGCAGCCACCCGGTCCGAGCGGGTCGATACGAGCAGTACTTC,CASSHPVRAGRYEQYF
TRBV19,-,-,TRBJ1-1,TGTGCCAGTAGTATTTCGGGGGCGACTGAAGCTTTCTTT,CASSISGATEAFF
TRBV6-5,-,-,TRBJ1-2,TGTGCCAGCAGTTACCACGACAGGTCGAGCGGCTACACCTTC,CASSYHDRSSGYTF
TRBV29-1,-,-,TRBJ2-5,TGCAGCGTTCCTCGAGAGGGCCCCCTGTACCAAGAGACCCAGTACTTC,CSVPREGPLYQETQYF
TRBV5-4,-,-,TRBJ2-5,TGTGCCAGCAGCTTGGTTTATTCGGCAGGGGCTGTGGAGACCCAGTACTTC,CASSLVYSAGAVETQYF
TRBV19,-,TRBD1,TRBJ2-1,TGTGCCAGTAGTAACGCCGGGACAGGGGGCAATGAGCAGTTCTTC,CASSNAGTGGNEQFF
TRBV27,-,-,TRBJ1-5,TGTGCCAGCAGTCCCTTGACTAGCAATCAGCCCCAGCATTTT,CASSPLTSNQPQHF
TRBV3-1/TRBV3-2,-,TRBD2,TRBJ2-1,TGTGCCAGCAGCCCTAGCGGGGGGGGCAATGAGCAGTTCTTC,CASSPSGGGNEQFF
TRBV7-3,-,TRBD2,TRBJ2-3,TGTGCCAGCAGTCAGGGACTAGTCGCCGATACGCAGTATTTT,CASSQGLVADTQYF
TRBV6-5,-,TRBD1,TRBJ2-7,TGTGCCAGCAGTCCCCGACAGGGACGGTTCGAGCAGTACTTC,CASSPRQGRFEQYF
TRBV11-2,-,-,TRBJ1-2,TGTGCCAGCAGCTTATTTTTGGGGCTCAGCTATGGCTACACCTTC,CASSLFLGLSYGYTF
TRBV7-9,-,-,TRBJ1-1,TGTGCCAGCAGCTCGGGCCTGGCCCCTGAAGCTTTCTTT,CASSSGLAPEAFF
TRBV5-1,-,TRBD1,TRBJ2-7,TGCGCCAGCAGCCTGACAGGGGTCTCCGACTACGAGCAGTACTTC,CASSLTGVSDYEQYF
TRBV7-8,-,TRBD2,TRBJ2-1,TGTGCCAGCAGCTTGAGTAGCGGGAGAGGCAATGAGCAGTTCTTC,CASSLSSGRGNEQFF
TRBV3-1/TRBV3-2,-,-,TRBJ1-4,TGTGCCAGCAGCCAGGGTGGCGAAAAACTGTTTTTT,CASSQGGEKLFF
TRBV3-1/TRBV3-2,-,-,TRBJ2-4,TGTGCCAGCAGCCAAGGACTTGACGGGAACATTCAGTACTTC,CASSQGLDGNIQYF
TRBV24-1,-,-,TRBJ2-2,TGTGCCACCAGTGATCAGGGGGGGCGTGACACCGGGGAGCTGTTTTTT,CATSDQGGRDTGELFF
TRBV9,-,TRBD1,TRBJ2-3,TGTGCCAGCAGCGTGCAGGGGGCAGCGACAGATACGCAGTATTTT,CASSVQGAATDTQYF
TRBV7-8,-,TRBD1,TRBJ1-6,TGTGCCAGCAGCTTAGAATACAGGGGGCCTAATTCACCCCTCCACTTT,CASSLEYRGPNSPLHF
TRBV27,few,-,TRBJ1-2,TGTGCCAGCAGTTTGAAGCGGGAAGCCAACTATGGCTACACCTTC,CASSLKREANYGYTF
TRBV10-3,few,-,TRBJ2-7,TGTGCCATCAGTGATCAACAGGGTGGACGGGGCTACGAGCAGTACTTC,CAISDQQGGRGYEQYF
TRBV28,few,-,TRBJ1-5,TGTGCCAGCAGTCCAGATAGCATACGCTATCAGCCCCAGCATTTT,CASSPDSIRYQPQHF
TRBV7-6,-,TRBD2,TRBJ2-1,TGTGCCAGCAGCTTGACGGGGGCTAGCGGGGCCCCCCATGAGCAGTTCTTC,CASSLTGASGAPHEQFF
TRBV3-1/TRBV3-2,-,-,TRBJ2-1,TGTGCCAGCTGGGATCAATACAATGAGCAGTTCTTC,CASWDQYNEQFF
TRBV19,few,TRBD1,TRBJ1-5,TGTGCCAGTAGTATAGGCGGGACAGGGAGGGGGCAGCCCCAGCATTTT,CASSIGGTGRGQPQHF
TRBV14,-,TRBD1,TRBJ1-2,TGTGCCAGCAGCCAAGATCCAGGGGGTACGAGGGGATATGGCTACACCTTC,CASSQDPGGTRGYGYTF
TRBV2,-,-,TRBJ1-1,TGTGCCAGCAGTGAGGTCAGGGTTTTGAGACATGGGGCTGAAGCTTTCTTT,CASSEVRVLRHGAEAFF
TRBV18,-,-,TRBJ1-6,TGTGCCAGCTCACCTCTGGGAGAGGGAGCAATTAATTCACCCCTCCACTTT,CASSPLGEGAINSPLHF